This T cell receptor (beta chain) comes out of a study of T cells in narcolepsy. Details on this clone: Antigen: not known.

The germline gives CDR1 SGHDT, CDR2 YYEEEE. Trimming cost V 4 bases and J 3 bases; bases outside gene matches: 12. This CDR3 contains 17 residues. This table comes from immunoSEQ multiplex PCR, and its TCRdb copy is limited to in-frame clones, with some not included. Of roughly 40,000 clones in the sample, about 85% were seen once. Overall study findings and caveats: Blood of same and different patients, but not healthy controls, reportedly held recurring autoreactive clonotypes. Same-patient CSF and blood CD4+ T cell clonotypes included HCRT-specific and TRIB2-specific autoreactive ones.

The chain recombines TRBV5-6 with TRBJ1-5; 8 nucleotides match TRBD1. The source of this sequence is a human donor with narcolepsy. What was sequenced was CD45RA- memory CD4+ T cells from PBMCs. This CDR3 is CASSDRGRGLYNQPQHF. CDR3 DNA: TGTGCCAGCAGCGACCGCGGCAGGGGGCTATACAATCAGCCCCAGCATTTT.